The 10 T cell receptor beta chains listed next were all sequenced from one sample in a study of B cell selection in AIRE deficiency. Conventional CD4 T cells were sorted as CD4+CD127+ cells. Sequencing was performed with immunoSEQ multiplex PCR; in TCRdb, only in-frame clones are kept and a portion is missing. The sample shows around 20,000 clones, more than 95% of them seen only once. Material: conventional CD4+ T cells sorted from PBMCs. The receptors shown here come from a human donor with AIRE deficiency.

The V call is TRBV2, the J call TRBJ1-1, with D tentatively TRBD1 (6 bases). The V end lost 6 bases, the J end lost 1 base, and 12 bases lay between the germline ends. The CDR3 loop spans 14 amino acids. Germline V gene data show CDR1 as SNHLY and CDR2 as FYNNEI. Here the CDR3 DNA reads TGTGCCAGCAGCGAATGGACAGCGAACACTGAAGCTTTCTTT. Translated, it gives CASSEWTANTEAFF. The whole variable domain, filled in from reference TRBV2 and TRBJ1-1, reads EPEVTQTPSHQVTQMGQEVILRCVPISNHLYFYWYRQILGQKVEFLVSFYNNEISEKSEIFDDQFSVERPDGSNFTLKIRSTKLEDSAMYFCASSEWTANTEAFFGQGTRLTVV.

The chain has TRBV5-1 and TRBJ2-2; possible D gene TRBD2, 6 bases. CDR1 is SGHRS and CDR2 is YFSETQ in the germline V gene. This CDR3 comprises 14 residues. V dropped 3 bases and J dropped 2 bases, with 8 bases sitting between them. The CDR3 here is CASSSGTNTGELFF. CDR3 coding DNA: TGCGCCAGCAGCTCCGGGACTAACACCGGGGAGCTGTTTTTT.

The V gene is TRBV10-3, the J gene TRBJ2-5, with TRBD2 matching over 11 bases. The junction had 6 bases not matched to a gene; V was cut back by 2 bases and J by 4 bases. Germline values: CDR1 ENHRY, CDR2 SYGVKD. This CDR3 has 16 amino acids. The CDR3 sequence: CAISENRLAGGETQYF. CDR3 bases: TGTGCCATCAGTGAGAATCGGCTAGCGGGAGGAGAGACCCAGTACTTC.

This rearrangement joins TRBV7-9 to TRBJ1-2, with 7 bases lining up with TRBD1. The germline CDR1 and CDR2 sequences are SEHNR and FQNEAQ (reference sequence). The CDR3 is 15 residues long. V gave up 2 bases and J gave up 3 bases; unmatched junction bases: 6. CDR3 region: CASSLSATGYYGYTF. CDR3 nucleotide sequence: TGTGCCAGCAGCTTATCGGCGACAGGGTACTATGGCTACACCTTC.

The V and J genes are TRBV18 and TRBJ2-7; possibly TRBD1 or TRBD2 for D (5 bases each). The CDR3 sequence is 14 residues long. Per germline, CDR1 KGHSH and CDR2 LQKENI. The ends were cut back, 3 bases at V and 0 bases at J, with 9 bases in the middle. Written as DNA, the CDR3 is TGTGCCAGCTCACCTCTGGGGACCTCCTACGAGCAGTACTTC. This sequence encodes CASSPLGTSYEQYF.

V usage is TRBV7-9 and J usage is TRBJ2-5; the match to TRBD2 covers 12 bases. The trim removed 2 bases at V and 4 bases at J, leaving 2 bases unmatched. The CDR3 contains 15 residues. CDR1 and CDR2 (germline): SEHNR, FQNEAQ (reference sequence). CDR3 DNA sequence: TGTGCCAGCAGCTTAACACTAGCGGGGGGAGAGACCCAGTACTTC. It yields the protein CASSLTLAGGETQYF.

This chain links TRBV4-2 with TRBJ2-7, with D possibly being TRBD1 (5 bases). V lost 4 bases, J lost 3 bases, and 16 bases lay in between. The CDR3 is 15 amino acids. The V gene's germline CDR1 is LGHNA and CDR2 YNFKEQ. This CDR3 is CASSPEVFRDYEQYF. CDR3 bases: TGTGCCAGCAGCCCGGAAGTCTTCAGGGACTACGAGCAGTACTTC.

V gene TRBV7-2 combines with J gene TRBJ2-5; TRBD2 matches 8 bases. V trimming: 1 base; J trimming: 0 bases; junction bases outside the gene matches: 1. Per the germline V gene, CDR1 is SGHTA and CDR2 is FQGNSA. The CDR3 consists of 15 residues. CDR3 sequence: CASSLVAGYQETQYF. The CDR3 DNA reads TGTGCCAGCAGCTTAGTAGCGGGGTACCAAGAGACCCAGTACTTC.

The J gene is TRBJ2-3, the V gene TRBV9, with D possibly TRBD2 on 6 matching bases. The ends were cut back, 0 bases at V and 4 bases at J, with 9 bases in the middle. Per germline, CDR1 SGDLS and CDR2 YYNGEE. The CDR3 length is 14 residues. The CDR3 DNA sequence: TGTGCCAGCAGCGTAGGGTGGGGGGCAGATACGCAGTATTTT. Translated, it gives CASSVGWGADTQYF.

V and J are TRBV6-1 and TRBJ1-2; D is ambiguous. Looked up from germline, CDR1 is MNHNS and CDR2 is SASEGT. With 1 base removed from V and 3 bases from J, the gap between germline ends came to 6 bases. The CDR3 spans 13 residues. The CDR3 spells CASSEELYYGYTF. The DNA for the CDR3 is TGTGCCAGCAGTGAAGAGCTTTACTATGGCTACACCTTC.